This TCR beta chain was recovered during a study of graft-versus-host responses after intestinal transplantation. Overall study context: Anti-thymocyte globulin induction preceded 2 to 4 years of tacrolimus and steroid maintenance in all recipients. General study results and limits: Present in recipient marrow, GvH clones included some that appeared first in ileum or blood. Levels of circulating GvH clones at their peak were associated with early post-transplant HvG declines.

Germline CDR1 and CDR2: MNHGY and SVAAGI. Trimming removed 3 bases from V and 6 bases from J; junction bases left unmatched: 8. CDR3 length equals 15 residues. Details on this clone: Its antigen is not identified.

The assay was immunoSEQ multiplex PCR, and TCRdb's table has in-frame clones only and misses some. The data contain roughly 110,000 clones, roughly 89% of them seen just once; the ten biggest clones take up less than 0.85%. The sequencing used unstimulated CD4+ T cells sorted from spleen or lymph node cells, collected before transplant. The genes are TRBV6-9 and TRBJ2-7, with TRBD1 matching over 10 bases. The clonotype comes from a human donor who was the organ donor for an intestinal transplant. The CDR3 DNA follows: TGTGCCAGCAGTTACTCAGGGACAGGGGTATTCGAGCAGTACTTC. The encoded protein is CASSYSGTGVFEQYF.